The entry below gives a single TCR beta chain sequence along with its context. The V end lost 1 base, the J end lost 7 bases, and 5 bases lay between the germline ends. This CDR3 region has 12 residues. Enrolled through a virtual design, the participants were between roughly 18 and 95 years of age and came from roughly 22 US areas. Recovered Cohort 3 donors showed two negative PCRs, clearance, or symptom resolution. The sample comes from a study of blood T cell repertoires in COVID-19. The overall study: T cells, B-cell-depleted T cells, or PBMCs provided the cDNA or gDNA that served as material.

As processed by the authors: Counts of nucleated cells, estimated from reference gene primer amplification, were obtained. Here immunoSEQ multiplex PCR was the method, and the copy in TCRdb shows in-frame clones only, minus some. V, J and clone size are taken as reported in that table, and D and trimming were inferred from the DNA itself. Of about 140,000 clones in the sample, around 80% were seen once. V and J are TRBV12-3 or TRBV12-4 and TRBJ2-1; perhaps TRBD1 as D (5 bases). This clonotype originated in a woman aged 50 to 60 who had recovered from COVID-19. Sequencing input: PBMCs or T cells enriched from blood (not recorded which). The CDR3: CASSLDRNEQFF. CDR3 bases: TGTGCCAGCAGTTTAGACAGGAATGAGCAGTTCTTC.